This TCR beta chain is from a study of blood T cell repertoires in COVID-19. Study-level background: Whether acute or convalescent, the COVID-19 samples came from the United States, Italy and Spain. The analysed material was cDNA or gDNA that came from T cells, B-cell-depleted T cells, or PBMCs.

Participants reported their clinical history, and cohort assignment relied on those reports. V gave up 6 bases and J gave up 4 bases, with 10 bases separating them. Germline CDR1 reads DFQATT; CDR2 reads SNEGSKA (reference sequence). The CDR3 covers 11 residues. Source study methods: Amplified reference gene primers provided the basis for estimating nucleated cell counts. Assay used: immunoSEQ multiplex PCR; TCRdb lists only in-frame clones, some missing. That table supplies the V and J calls and clone size; D and trimming were determined from the DNA. In the table there are some 350,000 clones, roughly nine tenths of which are singletons.

Sequencing was done on a sample of PBMCs or T cells enriched from blood (not recorded which). This sequence was found in a man younger than 35 who had recovered from COVID-19. The rearrangement uses TRBV20-1 and TRBJ2-7, with D possibly matching TRBD1 (6 bases). The CDR3 loop is CSATGTYEQYF. CDR3 bases: TGCAGTGCGACCGGGACATACGAGCAGTACTTC.